The 32 T cell receptor beta chains below all came from one sample that was sequenced in a study of T cells in Graves' hyperthyroidism and ophthalmopathy. The TCR beta CDR3 regions underwent amplification using RNA transcripts as the source. RT-PCR in the first round (using the HTBI primer set) targeted the TCR CDR3. Each CDR3 protein gets one entry after TCRdb re-called the multiplex PCR reads with MiXCR. Of 550,000 to 600,000 distinct CDR3 sequences in the sample, roughly 46% were seen once. Sequencing used peripheral blood or thyroid tissue (not recorded which). The source of these receptors is an adult woman with Graves' disease, either hyperthyroidism or ophthalmopathy (not recorded which).

The genes are TRBV5-1 and TRBJ1-4; weak D call: TRBD1 (6 bases). Per the germline V gene, CDR1 is SGHRS and CDR2 is YFSETQ. This CDR3 spans 16 amino acids. Trimming shortened V by 1 base and J by 9 bases, and 19 bases separated the two germline ends. CDR3 loop: CASSLFGGQGRKKLFF. The CDR3 DNA sequence: TGCGCCAGCAGCTTGTTCGGGGGGCAGGGCCGTAAAAAACTGTTTTTT.

This clonotype has at least ten counts. The gene calls are TRBV20-1 and TRBJ2-7, with TRBD2 identical over 8 bases. The CDR3 totals 13 residues. Trimming at V came to 6 bases and at J to 0 bases, leaving 4 bases not matched to a gene. CDR1 and CDR2 (germline): DFQATT, SNEGSKA (reference sequence). CDR3 sequence: CSAITSGSYEQYF. CDR3 nucleotide sequence: TGCAGTGCCATTACTAGCGGCTCCTACGAGCAGTACTTC.

In its sample, this clonotype was seen many times. The chain recombines TRBV2 with TRBJ1-6; 9 bases map to TRBD1. From germline, CDR1 is SNHLY and CDR2 FYNNEI. The CDR3 sequence is 14 residues long. The J segment lost 11 bases and the V segment lost 4 bases, leaving 6 bases of the junction unmatched. This CDR3 reads CASSVATGGTPLHF. Here the CDR3 DNA reads TGTGCCAGCAGTGTAGCGACAGGGGGTACACCCCTCCACTTT.

The chain recombines TRBV20-1 with TRBJ1-5, with D possibly matching TRBD1 (6 bases). Germline CDR1 is DFQATT and CDR2 is SNEGSKA (reference sequence). The CDR3 has 10 residues. V lost 6 bases, J lost 11 bases, and 11 bases lay in between. CDR3 residues: CSARQETQHF. Here the CDR3 DNA reads TGCAGTGCCAGACAGGAGACCCAGCATTTT.

This clonotype was recorded a few times. CDR3 nucleotide sequence: TGTGCCAGCAGTTACTCGCCCCGGTCTCCGGGAAACACCATATATTTT. This encodes CASSYSPRSPGNTIYF. The chain is built from TRBV6-5 and TRBJ1-3; D is uncertain. The CDR3 is made up of 16 amino acids. V was trimmed by 0 bases and J by 4 bases, leaving 13 bases between them. Germline CDR1 is MNHEY and CDR2 is SVGAGI.

This clonotype appeared a single time. V usage is TRBV20-1 and J usage is TRBJ2-1; weak D call: TRBD1 (5 bases). This CDR3 is 12 amino acids long. V lost 6 bases to trimming and J lost 10 bases, with 16 bases between them. Germline assignment: CDR1 DFQATT and CDR2 SNEGSKA (reference sequence). The CDR3 protein is CSAIDHPGEQFF. DNA of the CDR3: TGCAGTGCGATAGACCATCCAGGGGAGCAGTTCTTC.

The chain couples TRBV7-2 to TRBJ1-5, with D tentatively TRBD1 (6 bases). Per germline, CDR1 SGHTA and CDR2 FQGNSA. The CDR3 is made up of 14 amino acids. Trimming stripped 4 bases from V and 4 bases from J, with 11 bases between. The DNA for the CDR3 is TGTGCCAGCAGCTCGGTAGGGGGGAATCAGCCCCAGCATTTT. Translating gives CASSSVGGNQPQHF.

The J gene is TRBJ2-7, the V gene TRBV2, with D possibly matching TRBD2 (6 bases). V was cut by 2 bases and J by 2 bases, with 10 bases left in between. CDR1 and CDR2 from the germline V gene are SNHLY and FYNNEI. This CDR3 has 14 amino acids. CDR3 nucleotides: TGTGCCAGCAGTGAACAGGAGGGGACCTACGAGCAGTACTTC. It specifies CASSEQEGTYEQYF.

This clonotype was detected many times. The chain links TRBV6-1 to TRBJ2-5; D is unresolved. From germline, CDR1 is MNHNS and CDR2 SASEGT. The CDR3 is 11 residues long. Trimming removed 6 bases at V and 0 bases at J, with 2 bases between. DNA for the CDR3: TGTGCCAGCAGGTACCAAGAGACCCAGTACTTC. The encoded protein is CASRYQETQYF.

This clonotype was seen at least ten times. This chain connects TRBV2 to TRBJ1-1, with 7 positions matching TRBD1. The CDR3 has 14 residues. J lost 1 base, V lost 4 bases, and 3 bases had no gene match. CDR1 and CDR2 (germline): SNHLY, FYNNEI. This CDR3 reads CASSVRQGNTEAFF. CDR3 coding DNA: TGTGCCAGCAGTGTGAGACAGGGGAACACTGAAGCTTTCTTT.

This clonotype was recorded at least ten times. The CDR3 DNA is TGCGCCAGCAGCTTGTTTGGGGGTCGGAACACCGGGGAGCTGTTTTTT. It is translated as CASSLFGGRNTGELFF. The chain links TRBV5-1 to TRBJ2-2; possibly TRBD1 or TRBD2 for D (5 bases each). Trimming removed 1 base at V and 1 base at J, with 11 bases between. This CDR3 comprises 16 residues. Per germline, CDR1 SGHRS and CDR2 YFSETQ.

In this sample, this clonotype turned up many times. The genes are TRBV5-1 and TRBJ2-7; 7 bases line up with TRBD2. Per the germline V gene, CDR1 is SGHRS and CDR2 is YFSETQ. The CDR3 length is 14 residues. V lost 7 bases, J lost 2 bases, and 9 bases stayed unmatched. The CDR3 coding sequence is TGCGCCAGCTCCCGACAGCGGGACGCCTACGAGCAGTACTTC. Amino acids: CASSRQRDAYEQYF. The variable domain in full, with the rest retrieved from reference TRBV5-1 and TRBJ2-7, is KAGVTQTPRYLIKTRGQQVTLSCSPISGHRSVSWYQQTPGQGLQFLFEYFSETQRNKGNFPGRFSGRQFSNSRSEMNVSTLELGDSALYLCASSRQRDAYEQYFGPGTRLTVT.

The rearrangement joins TRBV4-2 to TRBJ2-7; the match to TRBD2 covers 7 bases. V was pared by 3 bases and J by 3 bases, with 8 bases of the junction left unmatched. Germline CDR1 LGHNA, CDR2 YNFKEQ. CDR3 size: 15 residues. This CDR3 reads CASSQGGSGGYEQYF. The CDR3 DNA follows: TGTGCCAGCAGCCAGGGCGGGTCGGGAGGCTACGAGCAGTACTTC.

The rearrangement links TRBV24-1 to TRBJ1-1; possibly TRBD1 for D (6 bases). Germline values: CDR1 KGHDR, CDR2 SFDVKD. The V end was cut by 3 bases, the J end by 2 bases, with 9 bases between. This CDR3 is built from 14 residues. The CDR3 loop reads CATSDQDSNTEAFF. The DNA for the CDR3 is TGTGCCACCAGTGATCAGGACAGTAACACTGAAGCTTTCTTT.

This chain links TRBV2 with TRBJ1-5; no clear D. Trimming cost V 0 bases and J 7 bases, with 10 bases left between them. This CDR3 comprises 14 residues. CDR1 is SNHLY, CDR2 FYNNEI, per germline. For the CDR3, the DNA is TGTGCCAGCAGTGAAGCAGGGAGGGAACAGCCCCAGCATTTT. It encodes CASSEAGREQPQHF.

This clonotype was recorded many times. This chain links TRBV7-9 with TRBJ1-1; D gene ambiguous. With 2 bases removed from V and 3 bases from J, the gap between germline ends came to 13 bases. The length of the CDR3 is 15 residues. Germline CDR1 reads SEHNR; CDR2 reads FQNEAQ (reference sequence). The CDR3 sequence is CASSLPGTMDTEAFF. CDR3 in DNA: TGTGCCAGCAGCTTACCGGGAACGATGGACACTGAAGCTTTCTTT.

As regards this clonotype: Since a much larger clone is just one base distant, this may be a read error. V gene TRBV4-3 combines with J gene TRBJ2-7; D gene unclear. The CDR3 is 14 residues long. V lost 4 bases and J 1 base, leaving 11 bases between the germline ends. Germline assignment: CDR1 LGHNA and CDR2 YSLEER. The CDR3 reads CASSRQRISYEQYF. The DNA for the CDR3 is TGCGCCAGCAGCCGACAACGGATTTCCTACGAGCAGTACTTC.

CDR3 in DNA: TGTGCCAGCAGCCAACCTGGGACTTCTAACACCGGGGAGCTGTTTTTT. The encoded protein is CASSQPGTSNTGELFF. This sequence joins TRBV3-1 and TRBJ2-2; perhaps TRBD2 as D (6 bases). V gave up 2 bases and J gave up 2 bases, with 12 bases separating them. Looked up from germline, CDR1 is LGHDT and CDR2 is YNNKEL (reference sequence). This CDR3 has 16 residues.

Remarks on this clonotype: Just one base apart from a much larger clone, this may be a read error. The V call is TRBV9, the J call TRBJ2-7; 7 nucleotides agree with TRBD2. CDR1 and CDR2 (germline): SGDLS, YYNGEE. V lost 5 bases and J lost 6; bases outside the gene matches: 8. This CDR3 has 13 amino acids. The CDR3 DNA is TGTGCCAGCAGGACGGGCGGGAGAGGCGAGCAGTACTTC. It codes for CASRTGGRGEQYF.

This clonotype was counted ten times or more. The chain couples TRBV24-1 to TRBJ1-2; 7 nucleotides agree with TRBD1. Germline CDR1 reads KGHDR; CDR2 reads SFDVKD. Trimming at V came to 4 bases and at J to 4 bases, leaving 8 bases not matched to a gene. The CDR3 runs 15 residues. CDR3 DNA sequence: TGTGCCACCAGTGAACCCGGGACAGACCTCTATGGCTACACCTTC. It is translated as CATSEPGTDLYGYTF.

This chain connects TRBV19 to TRBJ2-6; a possible D gene is TRBD2 (6 bases). The CDR3 covers 17 residues. From germline, CDR1 is LNHDA and CDR2 SQIVND (reference sequence). Trimming removed 11 bases at V and 0 bases at J, with 20 bases between. The CDR3 loop is CASTRASVLSGANVLTF. The CDR3, as DNA: TGTGCCTCGACGAGGGCTAGCGTCCTCTCTGGGGCCAACGTCCTGACTTTC.

The chain links TRBV7-9 to TRBJ1-1; 11 nucleotides agree with TRBD1. This CDR3 has 14 residues. Trimming cost V 1 base and J 8 bases; bases outside gene matches: 3. The germline gives CDR1 SEHNR, CDR2 FQNEAQ (reference sequence). CDR3 sequence: CASSLVGQGEEAFF. The CDR3 region has the DNA TGTGCCAGCAGCTTAGTGGGACAGGGGGAAGAAGCTTTCTTT.

This clonotype was counted a few times. The chain carries TRBV29-1 and TRBJ2-6, with D perhaps given as TRBD1 or TRBD2 (5 bases each). CDR1 is SQVTM, CDR2 ANQGSEA, per germline. V was trimmed by 3 bases and J by 4 bases, leaving 13 bases between them. The CDR3 is 15 residues long. As DNA, the CDR3 is TGCAGCGTTGAGGGACCAGGGAGCGGGGCCAACGTCCTGACTTTC. Protein: CSVEGPGSGANVLTF.

This clonotype was recorded many times. The rearrangement uses TRBV20-1 and TRBJ1-5; D gene ambiguous. The germline gives CDR1 DFQATT, CDR2 SNEGSKA (reference sequence). V shed 3 bases and J shed 5 bases, with 11 bases lying between them. The CDR3 spans 13 residues. CDR3: CSASRGGDQPQHF. CDR3 coding DNA: TGCAGTGCTAGTCGGGGTGGCGATCAGCCCCAGCATTTT.

In the case of this clonotype: The conserved phenylalanine or tryptophan normally closing the CDR3 is absent here, so this likely arose from a read error. The DNA is left out, because the CDR3 cannot be placed on it with certainty; the CDR3 is given as TCRdb lists it. The chain couples TRBV2 to TRBJ1-1. Ends included, the CDR3 has 8 residues. From germline, CDR1 is SNHLY and CDR2 FYNNEI. This CDR3 reads CASSEAKA.

The V and J genes are TRBV2 and TRBJ1-2; D ambiguous. Per the germline V gene, CDR1 is SNHLY and CDR2 is FYNNEI. The CDR3 is made up of 13 amino acids. With 8 bases removed from V and 4 bases from J, the gap between germline ends came to 14 bases. CDR3 DNA sequence: TGTGCCAGCGTCTTTGCCATCGGCTATGGCTACACCTTC. Translated, it gives CASVFAIGYGYTF.

In its sample, this clonotype was seen a few times. The V and J genes are TRBV7-3 and TRBJ1-2; 11 nucleotides agree with TRBD1. V trimming: 5 bases; J trimming: 7 bases; junction bases outside the gene matches: 9. The CDR3 totals 15 residues. Germline loops: CDR1 SGHTA, CDR2 FQGTGA. CDR3 DNA sequence: TGTGCCAGCAGCCCTCTCGGACAGGGGGCTTCTGGCTACACCTTC. It translates to CASSPLGQGASGYTF.

This clonotype has at least ten counts. This sequence joins TRBV5-1 and TRBJ2-5; D is tentatively TRBD1 or TRBD2 (5 bases each). The CDR3 sequence is 14 residues long. From germline, CDR1 is SGHRS and CDR2 YFSETQ. V shed 6 bases and J shed 3 bases, with 15 bases lying between them. DNA for the CDR3: TGCGCCAGCACCCCGGGGCCTGGGGAAGAGACCCAGTACTTC. Translating gives CASTPGPGEETQYF. The entire variable domain, with the rest obtained from reference TRBV5-1 and TRBJ2-5, is as follows: KAGVTQTPRYLIKTRGQQVTLSCSPISGHRSVSWYQQTPGQGLQFLFEYFSETQRNKGNFPGRFSGRQFSNSRSEMNVSTLELGDSALYLCASTPGPGEETQYFGPGTRLLVL.

This clonotype appeared many times. This sequence joins TRBV3-1 and TRBJ1-1; D remains unclear. The V and J ends lost 4 bases and 0 bases respectively, with 9 bases between them. This CDR3 comprises 14 residues. Germline CDR1 is LGHDT and CDR2 is YNNKEL (reference sequence). CDR3 DNA sequence: TGTGCCAGCAGCCGGGAAGGCCTGAACACTGAAGCTTTCTTT. Translated: CASSREGLNTEAFF.

With regard to this clonotype: Germline is not matched at one junction end, which may reflect a read error. J is TRBJ2-6 and V is TRBV11-1; possibly TRBD1 for D (7 bases). The CDR3 is 16 residues long. Germline V CDR1 and CDR2: SGHAT, FQDESV (reference sequence). CDR3 protein: CAGSAGGFSGANVLTF. As DNA, the CDR3 is TGTGCCGGCAGCGCAGGGGGGTTCTCTGGGGCCAACGTCCTGACTTTC.

J is TRBJ2-7 and V is TRBV29-1, with a tentative D call TRBD1 (6 bases). The V end lost 0 bases, the J end lost 7 bases, and 19 bases lay between the germline ends. Germline V gene lookup returns CDR1 SQVTM and CDR2 ANQGSEA. CDR3 length: 15 residues. CDR3 sequence reads: CSVEDRRITGQEQYF. Written as DNA, the CDR3 is TGCAGCGTTGAAGATAGGCGGATAACAGGGCAAGAGCAGTACTTC.

The gene calls are TRBV2 and TRBJ1-1; D call uncertain. The V gene lost 4 bases and the J gene lost 1 base, with 10 bases spanning the gap. The CDR3 has 14 amino acids. Germline V gene data show CDR1 as SNHLY and CDR2 as FYNNEI. CDR3 region: CASSAQRENTEAFF. In nucleotides, the CDR3 is TGTGCCAGCAGTGCACAGCGCGAGAACACTGAAGCTTTCTTT.